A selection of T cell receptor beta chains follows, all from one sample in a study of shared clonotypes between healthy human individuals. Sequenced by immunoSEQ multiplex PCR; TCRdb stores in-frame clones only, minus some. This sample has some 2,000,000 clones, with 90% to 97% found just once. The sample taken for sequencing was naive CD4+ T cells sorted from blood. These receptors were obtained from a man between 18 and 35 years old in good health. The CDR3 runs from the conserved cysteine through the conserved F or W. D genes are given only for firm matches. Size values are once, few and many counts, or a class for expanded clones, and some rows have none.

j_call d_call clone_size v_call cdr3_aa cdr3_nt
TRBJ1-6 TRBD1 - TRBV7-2 CASRGQGESPLHF TGTGCCAGCAGAGGACAGGGGGAGTCACCCCTCCACTTT
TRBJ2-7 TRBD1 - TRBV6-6 CASSHTGTVPYEQYF TGTGCCAGCAGCCATACCGGGACAGTTCCCTACGAGCAGTACTTC
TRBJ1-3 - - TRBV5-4 CASSQSSGPGNTIYF TGTGCCAGCAGCCAATCTAGTGGACCTGGAAACACCATATATTTT
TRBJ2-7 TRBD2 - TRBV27 CASSTMAGLAGLRSSEQYF TGTGCCAGCAGTACTATGGCTGGACTAGCGGGTTTAAGGTCCTCCGAGCAGTACTTC
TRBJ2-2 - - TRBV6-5 CASSAIGPELFF TGTGCCAGCAGCGCCATTGGTCCGGAGCTGTTTTTT
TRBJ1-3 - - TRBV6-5 CASRAAGTGNTIYF TGTGCCAGCAGGGCAGCAGGGACTGGAAACACCATATATTTT
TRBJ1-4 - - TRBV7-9 CASSLSSPQTNEKLFF TGTGCCAGCAGCTTGAGCAGCCCTCAAACTAATGAAAAACTGTTTTTT
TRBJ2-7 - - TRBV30 CAWSDRGEQYF TGTGCCTGGAGTGATAGGGGCGAGCAGTACTTC
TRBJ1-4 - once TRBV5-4 CASSPSITTNEKLFF TGTGCCAGCAGCCCTAGCATTACAACTAATGAAAAACTGTTTTTT
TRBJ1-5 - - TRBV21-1 CASSKEGDRTGNSPQHF TGTGCCAGCAGCAAAGAGGGGGATCGGACAGGTAACTCGCCCCAGCATTTT
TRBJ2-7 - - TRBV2 CASSETEKQYF TGTGCCAGCAGTGAAACAGAAAAGCAGTACTTC
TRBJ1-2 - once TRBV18 CASSPREGYGYTF TGTGCCAGCTCACCACGGGAAGGTTATGGCTACACCTTC